A single sample gave rise to the 10 T cell receptor beta chains below, sequenced in a study of T cell changes during pregnancy in multiple sclerosis. The table came from immunoSEQ multiplex PCR; TCRdb's copy has only in-frame clones and leaves some out. This table holds approximately 46,000 clones, around 89% found once. Source: CD4+ T cells from peripheral blood mononuclear cells, taken after pregnancy. The receptors derive from a female donor with multiple sclerosis, enrolled in a pregnancy study.

The chain recombines TRBV18 with TRBJ2-7; 11 bases line up with TRBD1. This CDR3 has 16 amino acids. With V trimmed by 0 bases and J by 6 bases, 7 bases remained unmatched. Per the germline V gene, CDR1 is KGHSH and CDR2 is LQKENI. The chain's CDR3 is CASSPPGTGGFGEQYF. The CDR3 DNA is TGTGCCAGCTCACCACCGGGGACAGGGGGGTTCGGCGAGCAGTACTTC.

V is TRBV5-1 and J is TRBJ1-1; tentatively, D is TRBD1 (6 bases). CDR3 length equals 15 residues. Germline V gene data show CDR1 as SGHRS and CDR2 as YFSETQ. Trimming removed 0 bases from V and 1 base from J, with 10 bases in between. The CDR3 protein is CASSLGDTKNTEAFF. CDR3 DNA sequence: TGCGCCAGCAGCTTGGGGGACACCAAGAACACTGAAGCTTTCTTT.

This clone ranks as medium-sized. The gene calls are TRBV9 and TRBJ1-1; D gene unclear. CDR1 is SGDLS, CDR2 YYNGEE, per germline. The CDR3 has 13 amino acids. V was trimmed by 0 bases and J by 8 bases, leaving 11 bases between them. The CDR3 sequence: CASSVGVGREAFF. Written as DNA, the CDR3 is TGTGCCAGCAGCGTAGGTGTCGGCAGGGAAGCTTTCTTT.

The chain employs TRBV2 and TRBJ2-2, with 8 bases aligning to TRBD1. The CDR3 extends over 15 amino acids. The junction had 9 bases not matched to a gene; V was cut back by 3 bases and J by 9 bases. From germline, CDR1 is SNHLY and CDR2 FYNNEI. CDR3 sequence (DNA): TGTGCCAGCAGTGACCTAGGACAGGGTGGAAGGGAGCTGTTTTTT. It encodes CASSDLGQGGRELFF.

This chain connects TRBV27 to TRBJ2-1, with TRBD2 identical over 12 bases. Per the germline V gene, CDR1 is MNHEY and CDR2 is SMNVEV (reference sequence). This CDR3 is 17 amino acids long. V dropped 7 bases and J dropped 4; count of bases not matched to a gene: 11. CDR3 in amino acids: CASKRLAGGPLYNEQFF. The CDR3 nucleotides read TGTGCCAGCAAGCGGCTAGCGGGAGGGCCGTTATACAATGAGCAGTTCTTC.

The J gene is TRBJ2-5, the V gene TRBV19, with 9 bases identical to TRBD1. V dropped 5 bases and J dropped 5; count of bases not matched to a gene: 3. There are 13 residues in the CDR3. Germline CDR1 LNHDA, CDR2 SQIVND (reference sequence). CDR3 nucleotides: TGTGCCAGTAGTCCCGGGACAGGGGAGACCCAGTACTTC. Encoded protein: CASSPGTGETQYF.

The rearrangement uses TRBV19 and TRBJ1-1, with a weak D call TRBD1 (6 bases). Germline CDR1 and CDR2: LNHDA and SQIVND (reference sequence). There are 14 residues in the CDR3. With 3 bases removed from V and 4 bases from J, the gap between germline ends came to 12 bases. The CDR3 reads CASSMSVGGTEAFF. CDR3 nucleotide sequence: TGTGCCAGTAGTATGTCCGTAGGGGGCACTGAAGCTTTCTTT.

This clone came up a few times. The chain uses TRBV19 and TRBJ2-1; TRBD2 aligns across 9 bases. The trim removed 6 bases at V and 6 bases at J, leaving 6 bases unmatched. The CDR3 runs 14 residues. CDR1 is LNHDA and CDR2 is SQIVND in the germline V gene (reference sequence). CDR3 DNA: TGTGCCAGTAGAGTTAGCGGGAGTATCAATGAGCAGTTCTTC. Translation: CASRVSGSINEQFF.

The chain uses TRBV19 and TRBJ1-1, with D possibly matching TRBD1 (5 bases). The CDR3 covers 15 residues. The V gene lost 5 bases and the J gene lost 6 bases, with 19 bases spanning the gap. Germline V gene sequence: CDR1 LNHDA, CDR2 SQIVND (reference sequence). The CDR3 DNA follows: TGTGCCAGTAGTGGTGCGGGGCAGGGTATCCCTGAAGCTTTCTTT. Amino acids: CASSGAGQGIPEAFF.

The chain carries TRBV5-1 and TRBJ2-1; D is ambiguous. Germline assignment: CDR1 SGHRS and CDR2 YFSETQ. Trimming shortened V by 0 bases and J by 4 bases, and 5 bases separated the two germline ends. The CDR3 sequence is 13 residues long. The CDR3 DNA reads TGCGCCAGCAGCTTGGCCATTTACAATGAGCAGTTCTTC. The encoded protein is CASSLAIYNEQFF.